One sample yielded the 27 T cell receptor beta chains listed below, sequenced in a study of identical twins (dated by TCRdb to 2016 to 2017). The library was generated by 5' RACE. The sequencer listed for this sample is Illumina HiSeq 2000. In-frame beta chains were kept once TCRdb had trimmed the public reads at Q25 with fastp and called clones with MiXCR. Each entry is one CDR3 protein sequence, shown with its most common DNA and genes. The table for this sample lists a few hundred thousand distinct CDR3 sequences; about 10% of them were counted only once. Together, the top ten hold about a tenth of the sample. The sequenced sample consisted of memory T cells sorted from blood. This specimen's cell subset or site label, per the study, means: CD45RO+ enriched T cells. The receptor source for this set is a middle-aged man in good health.

In its sample, this clonotype was seen many times. The chain uses TRBV4-2 and TRBJ1-6, with TRBD1 matching over 10 bases. CDR1 and CDR2 (germline): LGHNA, YNFKEQ. Trimming at V came to 2 bases and at J to 8 bases, leaving 15 bases not matched to a gene. This CDR3 has 19 amino acids. The CDR3 sequence: CASSQRLRDRGSRDSPLHF. As DNA, the CDR3 is TGTGCCAGCAGCCAACGCCTCCGGGACAGGGGTTCTCGGGATTCACCCCTCCACTTT.

This clonotype was picked up a small number of times. This chain links TRBV7-2 with TRBJ2-7; 8 bases fit TRBD2. V lost 0 bases, J lost 2 bases, and 6 bases stayed unmatched. The CDR3 length is 16 residues. Germline assignment: CDR1 SGHTA and CDR2 FQGNSA. The CDR3 DNA reads as TGTGCCAGCAGCTTAGCTGTCGGAGCGGGAGCCTACGAGCAGTACTTC. It codes for CASSLAVGAGAYEQYF.

The V gene is TRBV12-3 or TRBV12-4, the J gene TRBJ1-4; 7 nucleotides match TRBD1. J lost 5 bases, V lost 2 bases, and 5 bases had no gene match. The CDR3 spans 15 residues. The CDR3 protein is CASSLIRGGNEKLFF. The CDR3 region has the DNA TGTGCCAGCAGTTTAATCAGGGGGGGAAATGAAAAACTGTTTTTT.

This clonotype has just a few counts. CDR3 sequence: CASILPSGTRGDEQFF. Here the CDR3 DNA reads TGTGCCAGCATCTTGCCTAGCGGGACACGGGGCGATGAGCAGTTCTTC. The chain has TRBV6-1 and TRBJ2-1; 9 bases agree with TRBD2. Losses at the gene ends were 7 bases for V and 8 bases for J; bases not matched to a gene: 15. The CDR3 has 16 amino acids. Germline V CDR1 and CDR2: MNHNS, SASEGT.

This clonotype has ten or more counts. The chain carries TRBV20-1 and TRBJ1-2; 7 bases fit TRBD1. Trimming removed 6 bases from V and 6 bases from J; junction bases left unmatched: 19. This CDR3 is built from 16 residues. Germline loops: CDR1 DFQATT, CDR2 SNEGSKA (reference sequence). The DNA of the CDR3 is TGCAGTGCAGGGAGAGCCGGGACAGCCTCTGCGGATGGCTACACCTTC. Protein product: CSAGRAGTASADGYTF.

Ten or more counts support this clonotype. This rearrangement joins TRBV9 to TRBJ2-5, with 7 positions matching TRBD2. The J segment lost 4 bases and the V segment lost 0 bases, leaving 9 bases of the junction unmatched. The CDR3 consists of 16 residues. The germline V gene has CDR1 SGDLS and CDR2 YYNGEE. CDR3 sequence reads: CASSVGFGGSGETQYF. The CDR3 DNA sequence: TGTGCCAGCAGCGTAGGATTCGGCGGGAGCGGAGAGACCCAGTACTTC. The full variable domain, its missing parts supplied by reference TRBV9 and TRBJ2-5, is DSGVTQTPKHLITATGQRVTLRCSPRSGDLSVYWYQQSLDQGLQFLIQYYNGEERAKGNILERFSAQQFPDLHSELNLSSLELGDSALYFCASSVGFGGSGETQYFGPGTRLLVL.

The table lists this clonotype with many counts. J is TRBJ1-1 and V is TRBV5-1; D is uncertain. V was cut by 0 bases and J by 6 bases, with 6 bases left in between. Per germline, CDR1 SGHRS and CDR2 YFSETQ. The CDR3 consists of 12 residues. The CDR3 protein is CASSLEWPEAFF. The CDR3 nucleotides read TGCGCCAGCAGCTTGGAATGGCCTGAAGCTTTCTTT.

This clonotype was detected a few times. This rearrangement joins TRBV6-2 or TRBV6-3 to TRBJ1-1; D is possibly TRBD1 (5 bases). The CDR3 sequence is 13 residues long. Germline lookup yields CDR1 MNHEY and CDR2 SVGEGT. V was trimmed by 5 bases and J by 4 bases, leaving 11 bases between them. The CDR3 bases are TGTGCCAGCAGTGCGTGGGGGACCACTGAAGCTTTCTTT. Encoded protein: CASSAWGTTEAFF.

This clonotype has just one count. J is TRBJ1-4 and V is TRBV7-9, with TRBD1 matching over 7 bases. This CDR3 has 14 amino acids. Germline values: CDR1 SEHNR, CDR2 FQNEAQ (reference sequence). Losses at the gene ends were 3 bases for V and 2 bases for J; bases not matched to a gene: 0. DNA of the CDR3: TGTGCCAGCAGCTTGACAGGGACTAATGAAAAACTGTTTTTT. Translation gives CASSLTGTNEKLFF. The entire variable domain, with the rest obtained from reference TRBV7-9 and TRBJ1-4, is as follows: DTGVSQNPRHKITKRGQNVTFRCDPISEHNRLYWYRQTLGQGPEFLTYFQNEAQLEKSRLLSDRFSAERPKGSFSTLEIQRTEQGDSAMYLCASSLTGTNEKLFFGSGTQLSVL.

This clonotype was seen repeatedly, ten times or more. V usage is TRBV15 and J usage is TRBJ2-1, with TRBD2 matching 13 bases. The CDR3 has 17 residues. The trim removed 5 bases at V and 6 bases at J, leaving 10 bases unmatched. CDR1 and CDR2 from the germline V gene are LNHNV and YYDKDF (reference sequence). The CDR3 nucleotides are TGTGCCACCAGCGGAGCAGCGGGACTAGCGGGGTCCAATGAGCAGTTCTTC. Its translation: CATSGAAGLAGSNEQFF.

This chain uses TRBV4-2 with TRBJ2-1; 15 bases match TRBD2. The CDR3 runs to 16 residues. Germline V gene sequence: CDR1 LGHNA, CDR2 YNFKEQ. J lost 6 bases, V lost 4 bases, and 4 bases had no gene match. The CDR3: CASSRTSGRAGNEQFF. As DNA, the CDR3 is TGTGCCAGCAGCCGGACTAGCGGGAGGGCCGGCAATGAGCAGTTCTTC.

The table lists this clonotype with a few counts. This chain links TRBV9 with TRBJ2-3; 9 nucleotides agree with TRBD1. Germline CDR1 reads SGDLS; CDR2 reads YYNGEE. The CDR3 extends over 16 amino acids. V lost 5 bases to trimming and J lost 4 bases; unmatched junction nucleotides: 11. The DNA of the CDR3 is TGTGCCAGCAGTAGTTTCTCGGGACAGGGAGCAGATACGCAGTATTTT. This encodes CASSSFSGQGADTQYF.

In this sample, this clonotype turned up many times. This sequence joins TRBV5-5 and TRBJ2-4, with 10 positions matching TRBD2. This CDR3 has 17 residues. Germline-derived CDR1 and CDR2 are SGHKS and YYEKEE (reference sequence). Trimming at V came to 2 bases and at J to 0 bases, leaving 5 bases not matched to a gene. Here the CDR3 reads CASSFLAGDSAKNIQYF. CDR3 nucleotide sequence: TGTGCCAGCAGCTTTCTAGCGGGGGACTCAGCCAAAAACATTCAGTACTTC.

The V gene is TRBV6-1, the J gene TRBJ2-7; 8 bases map to TRBD2. With V trimmed by 6 bases and J by 1 base, 11 bases remained unmatched. CDR1 is MNHNS and CDR2 is SASEGT in the germline V gene. The CDR3 spans 16 residues. The chain's CDR3 is CASRPPASGRSYEQYF. The CDR3 nucleotides are TGTGCCAGCAGGCCCCCGGCTAGCGGGCGGTCCTACGAGCAGTACTTC.

The CDR3 reads CASSQTSGYNEQFF. CDR3 sequence (DNA): TGCGCCAGCAGCCAGACTAGCGGGTACAATGAGCAGTTCTTC. The chain couples TRBV4-3 to TRBJ2-1, with 10 bases aligning to TRBD2. Germline CDR1 LGHNA, CDR2 YSLEER. The CDR3 is 14 residues long. V was clipped by 3 bases and J by 4 bases; unmatched bases: 0.

This clonotype was seen only a few times. The chain links TRBV7-9 to TRBJ2-3, with D maybe TRBD2 (6 bases). The CDR3 sequence is 12 residues long. The germline V gene encodes CDR1 SEHNR and CDR2 FQNEAQ (reference sequence). Trimming cost V 6 bases and J 7 bases, with 11 bases left between them. The CDR3 DNA reads as TGTGCCAGCAGGGGAGGCCAAAATACGCAGTATTTT. It translates to CASRGGQNTQYF.

This chain connects TRBV7-2 to TRBJ2-1; TRBD2 matches at 9 bases. The CDR3 is made up of 17 amino acids. Germline CDR1 reads SGHTA; CDR2 reads FQGNSA. V lost 0 bases to trimming and J lost 0 bases; unmatched junction nucleotides: 3. As DNA, the CDR3 is TGTGCCAGCAGCTTAGCCCTAGCGGGGAGCTCCTACAATGAGCAGTTCTTC. Amino acids: CASSLALAGSSYNEQFF.

CDR3 sequence reads: CSARAGSSGNTIYF. In nucleotides, the CDR3 is TGCAGTGCTAGAGCCGGGAGCTCCGGAAACACCATATATTTT. The chain has TRBV20-1 and TRBJ1-3; D is unresolved. The CDR3 has 14 amino acids. The V gene's germline CDR1 is DFQATT and CDR2 SNEGSKA (reference sequence). Deletions cut 1 base from V and 4 bases from J, with 11 bases between.

The V call is TRBV7-2, the J call TRBJ1-1, with D possibly matching TRBD1 (6 bases). The V gene's germline CDR1 is SGHTA and CDR2 FQGNSA. V was trimmed by 7 bases and J by 6 bases, leaving 21 bases between them. The length of the CDR3 is 15 residues. DNA for the CDR3: TGTGCCAGCACCCCTCCCGGGGGGCGTATCTCTGAAGCTTTCTTT. It codes for CASTPPGGRISEAFF.

This clonotype was counted a few times. The rearrangement joins TRBV28 to TRBJ2-2; D unclear. The CDR3 runs 14 residues. Germline V gives CDR1 MDHEN, CDR2 SYDVKM. Trimming took off 8 bases at V and 6 bases at J, with 16 bases between the two ends. The CDR3 coding sequence is TGTGCCAGCCGCTATTCATCACTTGCCGGGGAGCTGTTTTTT. As protein: CASRYSSLAGELFF.

This clonotype has a handful of counts. The rearrangement joins TRBV30 to TRBJ1-1; D is ambiguous. The CDR3 has 12 residues. Germline V gene lookup returns CDR1 GTSNPN and CDR2 SVGIG (reference sequence). Deletions cut 5 bases from V and 3 bases from J, with 10 bases between. CDR3 residues: CAWDAYYTEAFF. CDR3 in DNA: TGTGCCTGGGACGCATATTACACTGAAGCTTTCTTT.

The rearrangement joins TRBV7-9 to TRBJ1-4, with D maybe TRBD1 (5 bases). This CDR3 spans 14 amino acids. CDR1 and CDR2 from the germline V gene are SEHNR and FQNEAQ (reference sequence). The ends were cut back, 1 base at V and 5 bases at J, with 8 bases in the middle. The CDR3 reads CASSLVGDNEKLFF. The CDR3 coding sequence is TGTGCCAGCAGCTTAGTGGGGGACAATGAAAAACTGTTTTTT.

In this sample, this clonotype turned up many times. The rearrangement uses TRBV9 and TRBJ2-7; possibly TRBD1 for D (6 bases). Germline V lookup: CDR1 SGDLS, CDR2 YYNGEE. The CDR3 runs to 13 residues. The V end was cut by 2 bases, the J end by 6 bases, with 12 bases between. CDR3 bases: TGTGCCAGCAGCGTTACAGGGCAGGGCGAGCAGTACTTC. Residues: CASSVTGQGEQYF.

This clonotype has only a few counts. The CDR3 is CASRRGTGLYNSPLHF. The CDR3, as DNA: TGTGCCAGCAGGAGGGGGACAGGGCTTTATAATTCACCCCTCCACTTT. This rearrangement joins TRBV27 to TRBJ1-6, with 9 bases fitting TRBD1. V lost 6 bases, J lost 4 bases, and 7 bases stayed unmatched. The CDR3 consists of 16 residues. The germline V gene has CDR1 MNHEY and CDR2 SMNVEV (reference sequence).

The gene calls are TRBV3-1 and TRBJ1-1, with D maybe TRBD1 (6 bases). CDR1 is LGHDT and CDR2 is YNNKEL in the germline V gene (reference sequence). The length of the CDR3 is 12 residues. Trimming stripped 0 bases from V and 11 bases from J, with 10 bases between. The CDR3 protein is CASSQEGGLAFF. CDR3 DNA: TGTGCCAGCAGCCAAGAGGGGGGGCTGGCTTTCTTT.

At least ten counts were recorded for this clonotype. The CDR3 here is CASSQDGLGNQPQHF. DNA for the CDR3: TGCGCCAGCAGCCAAGACGGGCTGGGCAATCAGCCCCAGCATTTT. This chain links TRBV4-3 with TRBJ1-5, with D hard to call. V lost 0 bases and J lost 2, with 8 bases in between. The germline V gene has CDR1 LGHNA and CDR2 YSLEER. The CDR3 totals 15 residues.

Ten or more counts support this clonotype. The chain is built from TRBV7-8 and TRBJ2-7; possibly TRBD1 or TRBD2 for D (6 bases each). Trimming took off 0 bases at V and 0 bases at J, with 15 bases between the two ends. The CDR3 has 17 amino acids. Germline loops: CDR1 SGHVS, CDR2 FQNEAQ. In DNA form, the CDR3 reads TGTGCCAGCAGCTTAGCGATTCCGGGGGCGAGCTCCTACGAGCAGTACTTC. It codes for CASSLAIPGASSYEQYF.